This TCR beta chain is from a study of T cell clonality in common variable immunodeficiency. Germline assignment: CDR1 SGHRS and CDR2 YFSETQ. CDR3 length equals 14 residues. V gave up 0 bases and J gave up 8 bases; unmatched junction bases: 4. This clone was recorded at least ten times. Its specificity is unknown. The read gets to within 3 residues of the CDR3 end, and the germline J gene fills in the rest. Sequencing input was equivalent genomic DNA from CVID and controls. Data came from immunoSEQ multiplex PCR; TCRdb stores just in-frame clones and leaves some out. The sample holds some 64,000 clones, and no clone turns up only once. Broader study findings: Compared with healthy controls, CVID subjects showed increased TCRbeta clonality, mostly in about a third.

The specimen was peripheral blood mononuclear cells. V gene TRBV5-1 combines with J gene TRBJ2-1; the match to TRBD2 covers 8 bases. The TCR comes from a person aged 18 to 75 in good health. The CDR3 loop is CASSLGLAIDEQFF. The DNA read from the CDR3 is TGCGCCAGCAGCTTGGGACTAGCGATCGATGAG.